Below are 21 T cell receptor beta chains sequenced from a single sample in a study of early T cells in non-severe SARS-CoV-2 infection. TCRdb ran MiXCR on the 5' RACE reads and lists one entry per CDR3 protein. This table has 49,000 or so distinct CDR3 sequences, around 6.9% appearing once. The specimen comprised whole blood, sampled at baseline. All receptors derive from an adult who was a healthcare worker with PCR-confirmed SARS-CoV-2 infection or an uninfected control (not recorded which).

The chain employs TRBV6-2 or TRBV6-3 and TRBJ1-1; D may be TRBD1 (6 bases). Germline V CDR1 and CDR2: MNHEY, SVGEGT. V shed 7 bases and J shed 0 bases, with 18 bases lying between them. The CDR3 spans 16 residues. The CDR3 nucleotides read TGTGCCAGCACATTATACCGGGACACCTTGAACACTGAAGCTTTCTTT. Protein sequence: CASTLYRDTLNTEAFF.

This clonotype came up a few times. The chain links TRBV7-6 to TRBJ1-3; D unclear. This CDR3 spans 16 amino acids. The germline V gene has CDR1 SGHVS and CDR2 FNYEAQ. V lost 3 bases to trimming and J lost 4 bases, with 16 bases between them. CDR3 nucleotide sequence: TGTGCCAGCAGCTTTGGGCCCCGCTCGACAGGAAACACCATATATTTT. Translating it yields CASSFGPRSTGNTIYF. Variable domain in full (rest from reference TRBV7-6 and TRBJ1-3): GAGVSQSPRYKVTKRGQDVALRCDPISGHVSLYWYRQALGQGPEFLTYFNYEAQQDKSGLPNDRFSAERPEGSISTLTIQRTEQRDSAMYRCASSFGPRSTGNTIYFGEGSWLTVV.

The chain carries TRBV20-1 and TRBJ2-7; D uncertain. CDR3 length: 11 residues. V lost 0 bases to trimming and J lost 7 bases, with 7 bases between them. CDR1 and CDR2 from the germline V gene are DFQATT and SNEGSKA (reference sequence). The CDR3 DNA reads as TGCAGTGCTAGAGATAACCGGGAGCAGTACTTC. Amino acids: CSARDNREQYF.

This clonotype was detected many times. This sequence joins TRBV25-1 and TRBJ2-7, with 8 bases identical to TRBD1. Per germline, CDR1 MGHDK and CDR2 SYGVNS. This CDR3 contains 15 residues. Trimming took 8 bases from V and 2 from J; bases not matched to a gene: 11. The DNA of the CDR3 is TGTGCCAGCGGCATCTTTGGGACAGGAGCCTACGAGCAGTACTTC. This translates into CASGIFGTGAYEQYF.

This clonotype was counted a few times. J is TRBJ2-3 and V is TRBV7-9, with D perhaps TRBD2 (6 bases). Per germline, CDR1 SEHNR and CDR2 FQNEAQ (reference sequence). This CDR3 is built from 14 residues. The V gene lost 3 bases and the J gene lost 5 bases, with 12 bases spanning the gap. CDR3 nucleotides: TGTGCCAGCAGCTTCGGGGGAGGTAGAGATACGCAGTATTTT. Translating gives CASSFGGGRDTQYF.

In its sample, this clonotype was seen a few times. The J gene is TRBJ2-5, the V gene TRBV7-2, with 7 bases identical to TRBD1. The germline V gene encodes CDR1 SGHTA and CDR2 FQGNSA. The J segment lost 3 bases and the V segment lost 4 bases, leaving 11 bases of the junction unmatched. The CDR3 is made up of 16 amino acids. Here the CDR3 DNA reads TGTGCCAGCAGCTCGGGGACAGCACGAAATAAAGAGACCCAGTACTTC. This encodes CASSSGTARNKETQYF.

This clonotype has ten or more counts. V gene TRBV11-1 combines with J gene TRBJ2-3; TRBD1 matches 7 bases. Per germline, CDR1 SGHAT and CDR2 FQDESV (reference sequence). The trim removed 5 bases at V and 2 bases at J, leaving 10 bases unmatched. The CDR3 totals 16 residues. The CDR3 sequence: CASSQHSTGSTDTQYF. The CDR3 bases are TGTGCCAGCAGCCAGCATTCGACAGGGTCCACAGATACGCAGTATTTT.

This clonotype was counted only a few times. The chain joins TRBV11-3 to TRBJ2-3; 7 bases match TRBD1. The junction had 4 bases not matched to a gene; V was cut back by 1 base and J by 3 bases. CDR3 length: 15 amino acids. The V gene's germline CDR1 is SGHNT and CDR2 YENEEA. The CDR3 bases are TGTGCCAGCAGCTTAGGAGGGACAGAAACAGATACGCAGTATTTT. Translating it yields CASSLGGTETDTQYF.

The V gene is TRBV6-5, the J gene TRBJ2-7; D is unclear. V was clipped by 2 bases and J by 4 bases, with 9 bases between them. The CDR3 runs to 13 residues. Per germline, CDR1 MNHEY and CDR2 SVGAGI. The CDR3 loop reads CASSYRLGYEQYF. The CDR3 DNA is TGTGCCAGCAGTTACCGGCTAGGATACGAGCAGTACTTC.

The table lists this clonotype with many counts. The chain links TRBV20-1 to TRBJ1-1; D unresolved. V was trimmed by 2 bases and J by 0 bases, leaving 10 bases between them. Germline V gene lookup returns CDR1 DFQATT and CDR2 SNEGSKA (reference sequence). CDR3 length equals 14 residues. This chain's CDR3 is CSARMGGVNTEAFF. The CDR3 bases are TGCAGTGCTAGAATGGGCGGGGTGAACACTGAAGCTTTCTTT.

This clonotype occurred a few times. The V call is TRBV6-2 or TRBV6-3, the J call TRBJ2-1, with 11 nucleotides matching TRBD2. The junction had 7 bases not matched to a gene; V was cut back by 0 bases and J by 6 bases. The V gene's germline CDR1 is MNHEY and CDR2 SVGEGT. The CDR3 runs 17 residues. The CDR3 loop is CASSYSKGLADFNEQFF. CDR3 sequence (DNA): TGTGCCAGCAGTTACTCGAAGGGACTAGCGGACTTCAATGAGCAGTTCTTC.

The chain links TRBV4-1 to TRBJ1-4; a possible D gene is TRBD1 (5 bases). Per germline, CDR1 MGHRA and CDR2 YSYEKL. This CDR3 comprises 17 residues. Trimming took 4 bases from V and 2 from J, leaving 17 bases between them. CDR3: CASSPRVRARTNEKLFF. CDR3 sequence (DNA): TGCGCCAGCAGCCCCCGAGTCAGGGCCCGCACTAATGAAAAACTGTTTTTT.

This chain joins TRBV2 and TRBJ1-1, with TRBD1 as a possible D gene (5 bases). Trimming took off 11 bases at V and 1 base at J, with 17 bases between the two ends. The CDR3 is 14 residues long. Germline V gives CDR1 SNHLY, CDR2 FYNNEI. The CDR3 here is CALSRGTANTEAFF. The DNA for the CDR3 is TGTGCCTTGTCCCGAGGGACGGCGAACACTGAAGCTTTCTTT.

This clonotype was detected ten times or more. The rearrangement joins TRBV11-2 to TRBJ2-3, with 9 bases that match TRBD1. This CDR3 region has 17 residues. Germline V gene data show CDR1 as SGHAT and CDR2 as FQNNGV. J was trimmed by 6 bases and V by 3 bases; bases with no gene match: 13. Written as DNA, the CDR3 is TGTGCCAGCAGCTTCCTGGGAGTCAGACAGGGGGGCGATACGCAGTATTTT. Encoded protein: CASSFLGVRQGGDTQYF.

The sample holds many counts of this clonotype. The J gene is TRBJ1-5, the V gene TRBV28; D remains ambiguous. The CDR3 spans 12 residues. Germline CDR1 and CDR2: MDHEN and SYDVKM. The germline V and J ends were trimmed by 10 bases and 5 bases, with 12 bases remaining between them. CDR3: CATFGSYQPQHF. The CDR3 bases are TGTGCCACTTTCGGGAGCTATCAGCCCCAGCATTTT.

This clonotype was seen a handful of times. This chain connects TRBV18 to TRBJ2-7; 7 bases fit TRBD1. This CDR3 has 16 amino acids. CDR1 KGHSH and CDR2 LQKENI come from the germline V gene. J was trimmed by 4 bases and V by 2 bases; bases with no gene match: 11. The CDR3: CASSPVKGARMYEQYF. The CDR3 bases are TGTGCCAGCTCACCAGTCAAGGGGGCGAGGATGTACGAGCAGTACTTC. Full variable domain (outside the CDR3, taken from reference TRBV18 and TRBJ2-7): NAGVMQNPRHLVRRRGQEARLRCSPMKGHSHVYWYRQLPEEGLKFMVYLQKENIIDESGMPKERFSAEFPKEGPSILRIQQVVRGDSAAYFCASSPVKGARMYEQYFGPGTRLTVT.

This clonotype was recorded many times. J is TRBJ1-6 and V is TRBV7-2; the D is unclear. V lost 2 bases, J lost 5 bases, and 7 bases lay in between. Per the germline V gene, CDR1 is SGHTA and CDR2 is FQGNSA. CDR3 length: 14 residues. The CDR3 protein is CASSLWLDNSPLHF. Written as DNA, the CDR3 is TGTGCCAGCAGCTTATGGCTGGATAATTCACCCCTCCACTTT.

The chain combines TRBV12-3 or TRBV12-4 with TRBJ2-5; 8 positions agree with TRBD1. This CDR3 has 13 residues. The trim removed 5 bases at V and 9 bases at J, leaving 8 bases unmatched. The CDR3 loop is CASSTLGQGPQYF. CDR3 DNA sequence: TGTGCCAGCAGTACCCTTGGACAGGGTCCCCAGTACTTC.

This clonotype came up a few times. The genes are TRBV15 and TRBJ2-7; D gene uncertain. The V gene's germline CDR1 is LNHNV and CDR2 YYDKDF (reference sequence). This CDR3 has 14 amino acids. V was clipped by 0 bases and J by 5 bases, with 11 bases between them. In nucleotides, the CDR3 is TGTGCCACCAGCAGAGATAGGGCAGTTGACGAGCAGTACTTC. Its translation is CATSRDRAVDEQYF.

This clonotype was seen at least ten times. The chain employs TRBV7-2 and TRBJ2-3; 7 positions match TRBD2. Germline CDR1 reads SGHTA; CDR2 reads FQGNSA. The ends lost 5 bases at V and 2 bases at J; junction bases unmatched: 10. This CDR3 spans 16 amino acids. This CDR3 reads CASSQRGGGYTDTQYF. CDR3 coding DNA: TGTGCCAGCAGCCAACGTGGCGGGGGTTACACAGATACGCAGTATTTT. Looking up the rest from reference TRBV7-2 and TRBJ2-3 gives the full variable domain: GAGVSQSPSNKVTEKGKDVELRCDPISGHTALYWYRQSLGQGLEFLIYFQGNSAPDKSGLPSDRFSAERTGGSVSTLTIQRTQQEDSAVYLCASSQRGGGYTDTQYFGPGTRLTVL.

This clonotype was detected many times. V is TRBV6-6 and J is TRBJ2-5; the D gene could be TRBD1 or TRBD2 (6 bases each). V was cut by 6 bases and J by 2 bases, with 10 bases left in between. The length of the CDR3 is 13 residues. Germline CDR1 is MNHNY and CDR2 is SVGAGI (reference sequence). CDR3 region: CASSRGGQETQYF. CDR3 nucleotides: TGTGCCAGCAGCCGAGGGGGGCAAGAGACCCAGTACTTC.